This is a list of T cell receptor beta chains from one sample in a study of blood T cell repertoires in COVID-19. Profiling relied on immunoSEQ multiplex PCR, and the TCRdb table lists in-frame clones only, not all of them. The sample yields 390,000 or so clones, 90% seen once. Sample: peripheral blood. All receptors derive from a man younger than 35 with active or convalescent COVID-19. CDR3s leave out the opening cysteine and the closing phenylalanine or tryptophan.

cdr3_aa v_call
ASSQNSYEQY TRBV2
ARSLANVGTTARSYT TRBV5-3
ASSPGQGHEQY TRBV12-3/TRBV12-4
ASLTDSKYGYT TRBV2
ASRSGLTDTQY TRBV7-3
ASSLSTGDYEQY TRBV7-2
ASSPMGDEQY TRBV9
ASSLLGGSVGELF TRBV7-2
ASSPLTGTGGEANYGYT TRBV18
ASSIGTEIYEQY TRBV19
ASSLGGQRNEKLF TRBV5-5
SVGRDTNTGELF TRBV29-1
ASSQGDRGRNSPLH TRBV2
ASSQGDFRYQPQH TRBV4-1
ASSNLETTRGEKLF TRBV5-6
ASSFFSGAGETQY TRBV7-3
ASSVGQGAKLF TRBV9
ASSPQTSGIDTQY TRBV7-2
ASRQGMDNQPQH TRBV5-1
ASSQGASGQPQH TRBV6-5
ASSLLGGIGSTGELF TRBV7-3
ASSRQSTNEAF TRBV19
ASSFGITYNSPLH TRBV5-6
ASSLGGRGTYEQY TRBV7-6
ASSATTLANYGYT TRBV7-9
SVEDRRRLSSYNEQF TRBV29-1
ASSLDGQKQETQY TRBV11-3
ASSLDFQETQY TRBV3-1/TRBV3-2
ASSQWTSGAQPGELF TRBV4-3
ASSRDRGLFQPQH TRBV11-3
ASSPRSNTEAF TRBV7-2
ASSQDRGSGYAF TRBV4-2
SVRGGSSGNTIY TRBV29-1
ASSIAGGRGNSPLH TRBV19
ASSSGLVRAYEQY TRBV7-9
ASSPPTGGLFQA TRBV5-1
ASRPPGGYEQY TRBV12-3/TRBV12-4
ASSPYRGELTEAF TRBV9
ASSLVAGGSYEQY TRBV7-2
ARSLIRTTLAKNIQY TRBV5-3
ATSRATGATNEKLF TRBV15
ASSSPTGTVDYEQY TRBV5-4
ASSEAGGSYNEQF TRBV5-1
ASSLTGGPVNEQY TRBV7-3
ATGQGTVMGTEAF TRBV19
ASSPGNSYEQY TRBV4-3
ASSPPSAGGYNEQF TRBV18
ASRGTQNTEAF TRBV7-3
ASSLEPRSGSPLH TRBV5-1
ASGGSRYEQY TRBV2
ATSDGLAGVYEQY TRBV24-1
ASSQDRSGGYEQY TRBV4-3
ATSRKAGGAAAYEQY TRBV15
ASSLPGLAGAVSYNEQF TRBV7-2
ASSLSGGETQY TRBV7-3
ASSLPPDRESYNEQF TRBV28
ASRIGLSSYNEQF TRBV27